The 19 T cell receptor beta chains presented below share a single source sample, sequenced in a study of glioma-infiltrating T cells. Amplification of TCR alpha and beta CDR3 regions from RNA used iRepertoire nested multiplex PCR. One entry per CDR3 protein, called by TCRdb with MiXCR from the multiplex PCR reads. The repertoire holds about 130,000 distinct CDR3 sequences, with more than 20% as singletons. The sample consisted of glioma tissue, nonneoplastic brain tissue, or PBMCs (not recorded which). The receptors here all came from a human donor with low-grade glioma or glioblastoma, undergoing nonglioma brain surgery, or in good health (not recorded which).

This clonotype was seen many times. The chain links TRBV3-1 to TRBJ1-6; TRBD1 is a possible D gene (6 bases). The CDR3 extends over 14 amino acids. Per germline, CDR1 LGHDT and CDR2 YNNKEL (reference sequence). Trimming took 3 bases from V and 6 from J, leaving 9 bases between them. The CDR3 sequence is CASSQQGSNSPLHF. The CDR3 DNA reads as TGTGCCAGCAGCCAGCAGGGGAGTAATTCACCCCTCCACTTT.

The genes are TRBV5-5 and TRBJ2-1; maybe TRBD1 (6 bases). CDR1 is SGHKS, CDR2 YYEKEE, per germline (reference sequence). The V end was cut by 4 bases, the J end by 9 bases, with 17 bases between. This CDR3 spans 14 amino acids. The DNA for the CDR3 is TGTGCCAGCAGCGCCCGACAGGTGAGGGGTGAGCAGTTCTTC. Translated: CASSARQVRGEQFF.

This clonotype showed up many times. The chain employs TRBV7-2 and TRBJ2-1, with TRBD1 identical over 7 bases. V shed 5 bases, J shed 10 bases, and the junction held 2 bases outside the gene matches. The length of the CDR3 is 11 residues. Germline V gene lookup returns CDR1 SGHTA and CDR2 FQGNSA. The CDR3 DNA follows: TGTGCCAGCAGCCAGGGGGTAGAGCAGTTCTTC. It codes for CASSQGVEQFF.

At least ten counts were recorded for this clonotype. V is TRBV20-1 and J is TRBJ2-3; D remains unclear. The length of the CDR3 is 15 residues. V gave up 0 bases and J gave up 5 bases, with 15 bases separating them. Germline loops: CDR1 DFQATT, CDR2 SNEGSKA (reference sequence). CDR3 coding DNA: TGCAGTGCTAGAGATCGTTTCCGTACGGGAGATACGCAGTATTTT. It yields the protein CSARDRFRTGDTQYF.

Details on this clonotype: This may stem from a read error, because a much larger clone lies one nucleotide away. The V gene is TRBV29-1, the J gene TRBJ2-5; TRBD2 is a possible D gene (5 bases). This CDR3 spans 14 amino acids. Germline V gives CDR1 SQVTM, CDR2 ANQGSEA. V lost 1 base, J lost 5 bases, and 14 bases lay in between. CDR3 amino acids: CSVEARGNTETQYF. The CDR3 DNA reads as TGCAGCGTTGAAGCTAGAGGGAATACGGAGACCCAGTACTTC.

This clonotype was seen many times. The chain links TRBV20-1 to TRBJ2-4, with 8 bases fitting TRBD2. Germline V lookup: CDR1 DFQATT, CDR2 SNEGSKA (reference sequence). This CDR3 is built from 15 residues. With 1 base clipped from V and 7 bases from J, the junction kept 9 bases outside the gene matches. This CDR3 is CSARVRGTRGNIQYF. The DNA for the CDR3 is TGCAGTGCTAGAGTACGGGGGACTAGAGGGAACATTCAGTACTTC.

There are a few counts of this clonotype. The chain links TRBV4-2 to TRBJ2-7, with D unresolved. Germline assignment: CDR1 LGHNA and CDR2 YNFKEQ. The ends were cut back, 1 base at V and 0 bases at J, with 13 bases in the middle. The CDR3 length is 16 residues. The DNA of the CDR3 is TGTGCCAGCAGCCAAGTTGCGGCAGCCCCCTCCTACGAGCAGTACTTC. Translating it yields CASSQVAAAPSYEQYF.

V and J are TRBV18 and TRBJ2-3, with 9 positions matching TRBD1. This CDR3 contains 15 residues. With V trimmed by 2 bases and J by 0 bases, 0 bases remained unmatched. Germline V gene data show CDR1 as KGHSH and CDR2 as LQKENI. The CDR3 DNA is TGTGCCAGCTCACCAGGGACAGGGAGCACAGATACGCAGTATTTT. Protein product: CASSPGTGSTDTQYF.

The chain uses TRBV19 and TRBJ1-5, with 9 bases aligning to TRBD1. Germline V gives CDR1 LNHDA, CDR2 SQIVND (reference sequence). The CDR3 runs to 15 residues. The V gene end was trimmed by 10 bases and the J gene end by 11 bases; junction bases not matched to a gene: 18. The DNA for the CDR3 is TGTGCCACCCAGCCAACCTCCGGGACAGGGATCGCCCAGCATTTT. Protein product: CATQPTSGTGIAQHF. The whole variable domain, remainder taken from reference TRBV19 and TRBJ1-5, is DGGITQSPKYLFRKEGQNVTLSCEQNLNHDAMYWYRQDPGQGLRLIYYSQIVNDFQKGDIAEGYSVSREKKESFPLTVTSAQKNPTAFYLCATQPTSGTGIAQHFGDGTRLSIL.

This clonotype was detected many times. The chain employs TRBV7-2 and TRBJ2-4, with TRBD2 matching over 11 bases. The junction had 9 bases not matched to a gene; V was cut back by 5 bases and J by 0 bases. This CDR3 is built from 18 residues. Germline values: CDR1 SGHTA, CDR2 FQGNSA. The CDR3 loop reads CASSGGTSGGLAKNIQYF. CDR3 coding DNA: TGTGCCAGCAGCGGAGGGACTAGCGGAGGACTAGCCAAAAACATTCAGTACTTC.

A note on this clonotype: A much larger clone lies one base from this, so it may be a read error. V and J are TRBV6-6 and TRBJ2-5; the match to TRBD2 covers 7 bases. Germline-derived CDR1 and CDR2 are MNHNY and SVGAGI (reference sequence). The CDR3 runs 15 residues. Here the CDR3 DNA reads TGCGCCGGCAGCCCTACGCGACTAGCCCAAGAGACCCAGTACTTC. Translation gives CAGSPTRLAQETQYF.

Details on this clonotype: This may be a read error, as it is one base from a much larger clone. J is TRBJ2-7 and V is TRBV4-1; 11 nucleotides align to TRBD2. Germline-derived CDR1 and CDR2 are MGHRA and YSYEKL. The CDR3 is made up of 19 amino acids. CDR3: CASSVANSGRGGPPYEQYF. Here the CDR3 DNA reads TGTGCCAGCAGCGTTGCGAATAGCGGGAGGGGCGGACCTCCTTACGAGCAGTACTTC.

This clonotype was picked up many times. The rearrangement joins TRBV5-4 to TRBJ2-7; D possibly uses TRBD1 or TRBD2 (5 bases each). Germline CDR1 is SGHNT and CDR2 is YYREEE (reference sequence). V was pared by 3 bases and J by 5 bases, with 9 bases between. This CDR3 spans 12 amino acids. For the CDR3, the DNA is TGTGCCAGCAGCTCACGGGACCACGAGCAGTACTTC. This codes for CASSSRDHEQYF.

This clonotype was counted at least ten times. CDR3 DNA: TGTGCCAGCAGTTACCCGACTAGCGGGAGGTACGAGCAGTACTTC. It is translated as CASSYPTSGRYEQYF. The chain combines TRBV6-6 with TRBJ2-7; the match to TRBD2 covers 13 bases. CDR3 size: 15 residues. Germline-derived CDR1 and CDR2 are MNHNY and SVGAGI (reference sequence). The V segment lost 2 bases and the J segment 4 bases; nucleotides outside the gene matches: 2.

Comment on this clonotype: It may be a read error: a sequence one base away is much more abundant. This chain joins TRBV4-1 and TRBJ2-3; no firm D call. The germline V gene has CDR1 MGHRA and CDR2 YSYEKL. This CDR3 has 15 residues. CDR3 DNA sequence: TGCGCCAGCAGCCAAGGGCAGTTTTACACAAATACGCAGTATTTT. Protein sequence: CASSQGQFYTNTQYF.

For this clonotype: A much bigger clone sits one base away, suggesting this may be a read error. V and J are TRBV6-1 and TRBJ1-1; a weak D match, TRBD1 (6 bases). Germline CDR1 MNHNS, CDR2 SASEGT. This CDR3 has 12 residues. The CDR3 region has the DNA TGTGCCAGCACGGGGCGGGACACTGAAGCTTCCTTT. Its protein product is CASTGRDTEASF.

In its sample, this clonotype was seen once. Because it lacks the conserved phenylalanine or tryptophan at the end, this CDR3 is likely a read error. The CDR3 DNA is TGTGCCAGCAGCCCGGGACAATTTAGCAATCAGCCCCAGCATCTT. It encodes CASSPGQFSNQPQHL. This sequence joins TRBV7-2 and TRBJ1-5; D may be TRBD1 (6 bases). Germline-derived CDR1 and CDR2 are SGHTA and FQGNSA. Deletions cut 5 bases from V and 0 bases from J, with 11 bases between. The CDR3 has 15 amino acids.

In this sample, this clonotype turned up many times. The chain combines TRBV4-1 with TRBJ2-2; 11 nucleotides line up with TRBD2. CDR1 MGHRA and CDR2 YSYEKL come from the germline V gene. The CDR3 length is 16 residues. The J segment lost 5 bases and the V segment lost 4 bases, leaving 6 bases of the junction unmatched. Here the CDR3 DNA reads TGCGCCAGCAGCCCCCTAGCGGGAGGAGCAACCGGGGAGCTGTTTTTT. Translation gives CASSPLAGGATGELFF.

Comment on this clonotype: This could be a read error, since a much larger clone is one nucleotide away. V gene TRBV19 combines with J gene TRBJ2-3, with a weak D call TRBD1 (6 bases). CDR3 size: 16 residues. V was trimmed by 5 bases and J by 1 base, leaving 16 bases between them. Germline V gene sequence: CDR1 LNHDA, CDR2 SQIVND (reference sequence). CDR3 nucleotide sequence: TGTGCCAGTAGTGCCTCCGTGGCAGGGGGCACAGATACGCAGTATTTT. Translation: CASSASVAGGTDTQYF. Looking up the rest from reference TRBV19 and TRBJ2-3 gives the full variable domain: DGGITQSPKYLFRKEGQNVTLSCEQNLNHDAMYWYRQDPGQGLRLIYYSQIVNDFQKGDIAEGYSVSREKKESFPLTVTSAQKNPTAFYLCASSASVAGGTDTQYFGPGTRLTVL.